Presented here are 13 T cell receptor beta chains from one specimen sequenced in a study of T cell changes during pregnancy in multiple sclerosis (dated by TCRdb to the late 2010s). The library was produced with the immunoSEQ multiplex PCR assay. Not all clones reach the TCRdb copy of this immuneACCESS table, which keeps in-frame sequences only. Checked studies attribute under half of the gap to unresolved V genes and leave the rest unexplained. This sample holds roughly 58,000 clones; about 92% were observed only once. 3% of the sample rests with the top ten. The sequenced sample was CD8+ T cells from peripheral blood mononuclear cells, obtained before pregnancy. These receptors came from a female donor with multiple sclerosis, enrolled in a pregnancy study.

The chain employs TRBV4-3 and TRBJ2-7; 13 bases align to TRBD2. CDR3 length: 16 residues. Germline CDR1 LGHNA, CDR2 YSLEER. V lost 1 base to trimming and J lost 3 bases; unmatched junction nucleotides: 3. CDR3 DNA: TGCGCCAGCAGCCAAGGACTAGCGGGGGGCCTCTACGAGCAGTACTTC. This encodes CASSQGLAGGLYEQYF.

The gene calls are TRBV4-3 and TRBJ2-7; D is possibly TRBD1 (6 bases). Germline assignment: CDR1 LGHNA and CDR2 YSLEER. There are 14 residues in the CDR3. The V gene lost 3 bases and the J gene lost 2 bases, with 11 bases spanning the gap. As DNA, the CDR3 is TGCGCCAGCAGCCATGTACAGGGCCCCTACGAGCAGTACTTC. Its translation is CASSHVQGPYEQYF.

This clone has just a few counts. This chain uses TRBV13 with TRBJ1-1; TRBD1 aligns across 11 bases. Germline CDR1 is PRHDT and CDR2 is FYEKMQ (reference sequence). This CDR3 has 18 residues. V lost 0 bases, J lost 2 bases, and 8 bases stayed unmatched. This chain's CDR3 is CASSLGPSGTGGNTEAFF. Written as DNA, the CDR3 is TGTGCCAGCAGCTTAGGACCTTCCGGGACAGGGGGTAACACTGAAGCTTTCTTT.

This sequence joins TRBV6-5 and TRBJ2-7, with no clear D. The germline CDR1 and CDR2 sequences are MNHEY and SVGAGI. V was clipped by 6 bases and J by 2 bases, with 8 bases between them. The CDR3 loop spans 12 amino acids. Here the CDR3 reads CASRTITYEQYF. Here the CDR3 DNA reads TGTGCCAGCAGGACAATTACCTACGAGCAGTACTTC.

The chain joins TRBV5-5 to TRBJ2-7; D might be TRBD2 (7 bases). Germline assignment: CDR1 SGHKS and CDR2 YYEKEE (reference sequence). V lost 7 bases and J 5 bases, leaving 22 bases between the germline ends. This CDR3 is 15 amino acids long. The CDR3 protein is CASSWGGREVDEQYF. The CDR3 DNA is TGTGCCAGCTCATGGGGGGGCAGGGAGGTTGACGAGCAGTACTTC.

The gene calls are TRBV30 and TRBJ1-5; D unresolved. Trimming took off 0 bases at V and 0 bases at J, with 9 bases between the two ends. This CDR3 has 15 residues. CDR1 and CDR2 from the germline V gene are GTSNPN and SVGIG (reference sequence). The CDR3 sequence is CAWSVGANSNQPQHF. CDR3 coding DNA: TGTGCCTGGAGTGTTGGAGCCAATAGCAATCAGCCCCAGCATTTT.

The chain has TRBV11-2 and TRBJ2-7, with a weak D call TRBD1 (6 bases). The CDR3 spans 12 residues. Germline V gene lookup returns CDR1 SGHAT and CDR2 FQNNGV. Trimming took off 6 bases at V and 5 bases at J, with 11 bases between the two ends. CDR3 sequence (DNA): TGTGCCAGCAGAACGGCAGGGGACGAGCAGTACTTC. The encoded protein is CASRTAGDEQYF.

The rearrangement joins TRBV7-2 to TRBJ1-1; D remains ambiguous. The germline CDR1 and CDR2 sequences are SGHTA and FQGNSA. Trimming pared 5 bases from V and 4 bases from J, leaving 11 bases between. CDR3 length equals 13 residues. The CDR3 bases are TGTGCCAGCAGCAACGAGTGGAGCACTGAAGCTTTCTTT. It is translated as CASSNEWSTEAFF.

The chain couples TRBV13 to TRBJ1-2, with no clear D. The V and J ends lost 5 bases and 1 base respectively, with 14 bases between them. The CDR3 covers 15 residues. Germline assignment: CDR1 PRHDT and CDR2 FYEKMQ (reference sequence). The CDR3 DNA reads as TGTGCCAGCAGCCATTCCGGGGTTTATAACTATGGCTACACCTTC. Protein sequence: CASSHSGVYNYGYTF. Variable domain in full (rest from reference TRBV13 and TRBJ1-2): AAGVIQSPRHLIKEKRETATLKCYPIPRHDTVYWYQQGPGQDPQFLISFYEKMQSDKGSIPDRFSAQQFSDYHSELNMSSLELGDSALYFCASSHSGVYNYGYTFGSGTRLTVV.

Only one count was recorded for this clone. This chain uses TRBV9 with TRBJ1-2, with TRBD1 matching over 8 bases. Germline V gene data show CDR1 as SGDLS and CDR2 as YYNGEE. V was clipped by 3 bases and J by 4 bases; unmatched bases: 8. The CDR3 has 15 residues. CDR3 sequence (DNA): TGTGCCAGCAGCGGGGCACAGGGGGGCGTCTATGGCTACACCTTC. Protein: CASSGAQGGVYGYTF.

The J gene is TRBJ1-2, the V gene TRBV7-2; TRBD1 might be the D (6 bases). Germline loops: CDR1 SGHTA, CDR2 FQGNSA. The CDR3 sequence is 15 residues long. V shed 1 base and J shed 0 bases, with 9 bases lying between them. The CDR3 loop is CASSLEDSTNYGYTF. The CDR3 DNA sequence: TGTGCCAGCAGCTTAGAGGACAGCACTAACTATGGCTACACCTTC.

The J gene is TRBJ2-7, the V gene TRBV15; 8 positions match TRBD1. The germline gives CDR1 LNHNV, CDR2 YYDKDF (reference sequence). This CDR3 comprises 16 residues. Trimming cost V 0 bases and J 3 bases; bases outside gene matches: 7. The CDR3 DNA reads TGTGCCACCAGCAGAGAAGCAGGGGGCAATTTCTACGAGCAGTACTTC. This sequence encodes CATSREAGGNFYEQYF. The whole variable domain, remainder taken from reference TRBV15 and TRBJ2-7, is DAMVIQNPRYQVTQFGKPVTLSCSQTLNHNVMYWYQQKSSQAPKLLFHYYDKDFNNEADTPDNFQSRRPNTSFCFLDIRSPGLGDTAMYLCATSREAGGNFYEQYFGPGTRLTVT.

This chain connects TRBV30 to TRBJ1-2; no reliable D call. Germline CDR1 GTSNPN, CDR2 SVGIG (reference sequence). Trimming removed 2 bases at V and 6 bases at J, with 10 bases between. This CDR3 has 12 amino acids. The CDR3 loop reads CAWSTRRDGYTF. CDR3 bases: TGTGCCTGGAGTACCCGGAGGGATGGCTACACCTTC.